A single sample gave rise to the 29 T cell receptor beta chains below, sequenced in a study of blood T cell repertoires in COVID-19. The assay was immunoSEQ multiplex PCR, and TCRdb's table has in-frame clones only and misses some. The sample has about 83,000 clones; 86% are singletons. Sequencing input: peripheral blood. The receptor source for this set is a woman at least 80 years old in a cohort sampled during active or convalescent COVID-19.

In the case of this clone: Additional DNA sequences in this sample encode the identical CDR3. V and J are TRBV9 and TRBJ1-6; 11 positions agree with TRBD1. Trimming removed 3 bases from V and 7 bases from J; junction bases left unmatched: 3. The CDR3 sequence is 15 residues long. CDR1 and CDR2 (germline): SGDLS, YYNGEE. The CDR3: CASSAGQGGNSPLHF. The DNA of the CDR3 is TGTGCCAGCAGCGCGGGACAGGGGGGAAATTCACCCCTCCACTTT.

The V gene is TRBV3-1 (or the pseudogene TRBV3-2), the J gene TRBJ1-2; 9 bases line up with TRBD1. This CDR3 region has 14 residues. Per the germline V gene, CDR1 is LGHDT and CDR2 is YNNKEL (reference sequence). The V gene end was trimmed by 1 base and the J gene end by 8 bases; junction bases not matched to a gene: 5. The CDR3 DNA reads as TGTGCCAGCAGCCAAGCCGGGACAGGGAGCGGCTACACCTTC. It specifies CASSQAGTGSGYTF.

The J gene is TRBJ1-5, the V gene TRBV2, with a possible D match to TRBD1 (6 bases). Trimming took 6 bases from V and 9 from J, leaving 12 bases between them. Germline values: CDR1 SNHLY, CDR2 FYNNEI. The CDR3 is 12 amino acids. This CDR3 reads CASRQQGSPQHF. The CDR3 DNA is TGTGCCAGCAGACAACAGGGATCGCCCCAGCATTTT.

The chain carries TRBV10-3 and TRBJ1-5, with 7 nucleotides matching TRBD1. V shed 3 bases, J shed 1 base, and the junction held 9 bases outside the gene matches. Germline V gene lookup returns CDR1 ENHRY and CDR2 SYGVKD. The CDR3 runs 17 residues. CDR3 region: CAISDIPGQRSNQPQHF. The CDR3 bases are TGTGCCATCAGTGACATACCGGGACAGCGGAGCAATCAGCCCCAGCATTTT.

The V and J genes are TRBV7-9 and TRBJ1-1; weak D call: TRBD1 (6 bases). V gave up 5 bases and J gave up 1 base, with 14 bases separating them. Germline CDR1 reads SEHNR; CDR2 reads FQNEAQ (reference sequence). The CDR3 is 15 amino acids. CDR3 region: CASSPSQGRNTEAFF. The CDR3 DNA reads TGTGCCAGCAGCCCGAGTCAGGGGAGGAACACTGAAGCTTTCTTT. The full variable domain, in which reference TRBV7-9 and TRBJ1-1 provide the parts outside the CDR3, is DTGVSQNPRHKITKRGQNVTFRCDPISEHNRLYWYRQTLGQGPEFLTYFQNEAQLEKSRLLSDRFSAERPKGSFSTLEIQRTEQGDSAMYLCASSPSQGRNTEAFFGQGTRLTVV.

Here the CDR3 DNA reads TGTGCCAGTAGTTCATGGACAGACTATGGCTATGGCTACACCTTC. Its translation: CASSSWTDYGYGYTF. V is TRBV19 and J is TRBJ1-2; the D gene is possibly TRBD1 (6 bases). CDR1 is LNHDA, CDR2 SQIVND, per germline (reference sequence). Trimming removed 5 bases at V and 4 bases at J, with 17 bases between. This CDR3 has 15 residues.

This clone has a handful of counts. The chain couples TRBV30 to TRBJ2-2, with 8 bases aligning to TRBD2. Germline CDR1 reads GTSNPN; CDR2 reads SVGIG (reference sequence). The CDR3 contains 16 residues. Trimming took 0 bases from V and 5 from J; bases not matched to a gene: 8. CDR3 residues: CAWSVRSGSRTGELFF. The DNA of the CDR3 is TGTGCCTGGAGTGTACGAAGCGGGAGTAGGACCGGGGAGCTGTTTTTT. The entire variable domain, with the rest obtained from reference TRBV30 and TRBJ2-2, is as follows: SQTIHQWPATLVQPVGSPLSLECTVEGTSNPNLYWYRQAAGRGLQLLFYSVGIGQISSEVPQNLSASRPQDRQFILSSKKLLLSDSGFYLCAWSVRSGSRTGELFFGEGSRLTVL.

V usage is TRBV6-5 and J usage is TRBJ1-2, with TRBD1 matching 9 bases. The ends lost 5 bases at V and 4 bases at J; junction bases unmatched: 5. The CDR3 totals 14 residues. Germline-derived CDR1 and CDR2 are MNHEY and SVGAGI. The CDR3 DNA reads TGTGCCAGCAGTCCCGACAGGGGGTCCTATGGCTACACCTTC. It encodes CASSPDRGSYGYTF.

The V call is TRBV24-1, the J call TRBJ2-1; a possible D gene is TRBD2 (6 bases). Germline CDR1 and CDR2: KGHDR and SFDVKD. The CDR3 has 13 residues. V was trimmed by 8 bases and J by 5 bases, leaving 12 bases between them. The CDR3, as DNA: TGTGCCACCACTCCAGCGGGTAACAATGAGCAGTTCTTC. Translating gives CATTPAGNNEQFF.

This clone was seen a handful of times. This chain joins TRBV6-5 and TRBJ1-2, with D unresolved. V was trimmed by 10 bases and J by 0 bases, leaving 12 bases between them. CDR1 and CDR2 (germline): MNHEY, SVGAGI. The CDR3 runs 13 residues. The CDR3 sequence is CATRGQANYGYTF. The CDR3 DNA follows: TGTGCCACCCGGGGTCAAGCTAACTATGGCTACACCTTC.

The chain has TRBV30 and TRBJ1-1; D gene uncertain. Germline CDR1 is GTSNPN and CDR2 is SVGIG (reference sequence). The length of the CDR3 is 11 residues. The V gene lost 4 bases and the J gene lost 7 bases, with 10 bases spanning the gap. CDR3 nucleotides: TGTGCCTGGATTTTAGCTCGTGAAGCTTTCTTT. Protein: CAWILAREAFF.

The chain joins TRBV4-1 to TRBJ1-3; D uncertain. V was clipped by 0 bases and J by 3 bases, with 12 bases between them. CDR3 length: 16 residues. CDR1 and CDR2 (germline): MGHRA, YSYEKL. CDR3 loop: CASSQDAVTLGNTIYF. CDR3 bases: TGCGCCAGCAGCCAAGATGCAGTCACCCTTGGAAACACCATATATTTT.

The chain combines TRBV5-1 with TRBJ2-3; 9 bases agree with TRBD2. In germline, CDR1 is SGHRS, CDR2 YFSETQ. This CDR3 has 19 residues. With 7 bases clipped from V and 6 bases from J, the junction kept 24 bases outside the gene matches. CDR3 sequence (DNA): TGCGCCAGCTCTAACCCCAGGGGGACTAGCTCATGGGGAATCGATACGCAGTATTTT. Amino acid sequence: CASSNPRGTSSWGIDTQYF.

The rearrangement links TRBV7-2 to TRBJ2-1; 11 bases are shared with TRBD2. The CDR3 spans 16 residues. Germline V gives CDR1 SGHTA, CDR2 FQGNSA. Trimming at V came to 4 bases and at J to 8 bases, leaving 10 bases not matched to a gene. CDR3 residues: CASSSLLAGVIDEQFF. CDR3 nucleotide sequence: TGTGCCAGCAGCTCATTACTAGCGGGAGTTATCGATGAGCAGTTCTTC.

The rearrangement links TRBV6-5 to TRBJ1-5; D might be TRBD1 (5 bases). Germline lookup yields CDR1 MNHEY and CDR2 SVGAGI. Trimming cost V 0 bases and J 4 bases, with 10 bases left between them. This CDR3 has 15 residues. This CDR3 is CASSYSRAWNQPQHF. CDR3 DNA: TGTGCCAGCAGTTACTCCAGGGCTTGGAATCAGCCCCAGCATTTT.

The count of this clone is one. This rearrangement joins TRBV24-1 to TRBJ2-3, with no clear D. The CDR3 is 15 residues long. Per germline, CDR1 KGHDR and CDR2 SFDVKD. Trimming pared 9 bases from V and 4 bases from J, leaving 19 bases between. CDR3 coding DNA: TGTGCCACCGCCAGTCCCACTTCGGCGGCAGATACGCAGTATTTT. It yields the protein CATASPTSAADTQYF.

The chain couples TRBV6-5 to TRBJ2-5, with 7 bases lining up with TRBD1. The CDR3 totals 14 residues. V lost 8 bases, J lost 5 bases, and 11 bases stayed unmatched. CDR1 and CDR2 from the germline V gene are MNHEY and SVGAGI. This CDR3 reads CASVRDRAVETQYF. The CDR3 DNA reads TGTGCCAGCGTCCGTGACAGGGCCGTTGAGACCCAGTACTTC.

This clone occurred once. The V and J genes are TRBV9 and TRBJ1-2; TRBD1 agrees at 9 bases. The V segment lost 1 base and the J segment 0 bases; nucleotides outside the gene matches: 1. This CDR3 contains 15 residues. Looked up from germline, CDR1 is SGDLS and CDR2 is YYNGEE. CDR3: CASSVRDRANYGYTF. The DNA for the CDR3 is TGTGCCAGCAGCGTAAGGGACAGGGCTAACTATGGCTACACCTTC.

This chain joins TRBV29-1 and TRBJ1-1; D gene uncertain. Germline CDR1 SQVTM, CDR2 ANQGSEA. Trimming pared 2 bases from V and 2 bases from J, leaving 6 bases between. CDR3 length: 12 residues. The CDR3: CSVENRNTEAFF. As DNA, the CDR3 is TGCAGCGTTGAAAACAGAAACACTGAAGCTTTCTTT.

This chain uses TRBV7-9 with TRBJ1-4; maybe TRBD1 (6 bases). Germline-derived CDR1 and CDR2 are SEHNR and FQNEAQ (reference sequence). The ends were cut back, 5 bases at V and 6 bases at J, with 7 bases in the middle. This CDR3 has 12 residues. The CDR3 DNA reads as TGTGCCAGCAGCCGACAGGATGAAAAACTGTTTTTT. This sequence encodes CASSRQDEKLFF.

The rearrangement joins TRBV6-5 to TRBJ2-7; no clear D gene. The V end lost 7 bases, the J end lost 2 bases, and 12 bases lay between the germline ends. This CDR3 region has 13 residues. The V gene's germline CDR1 is MNHEY and CDR2 SVGAGI. CDR3 amino acids: CASTRGGAYEQYV. CDR3 bases: TGTGCCAGCACCCGTGGCGGCGCCTACGAGCAGTACGTC.

This chain joins TRBV11-3 and TRBJ1-2; no firm D call. The germline CDR1 and CDR2 sequences are SGHNT and YENEEA. Deletions cut 1 base from V and 8 bases from J, with 11 bases between. CDR3 size: 13 residues. CDR3 protein: CASSLVLQLGYTF. CDR3 nucleotides: TGTGCCAGCAGCTTAGTTCTCCAGTTGGGCTACACCTTC.

The CDR3 here is CASSQQRGNSPLHF. The CDR3 bases are TGTGCCAGCAGCCAGCAAAGGGGAAATTCACCCCTCCACTTT. This sequence joins TRBV3-1 (or the pseudogene TRBV3-2) and TRBJ1-6; tentative D call: TRBD1 (5 bases). Germline loops: CDR1 LGHDT, CDR2 YNNKEL (reference sequence). The V and J ends lost 3 bases and 7 bases respectively, with 10 bases between them. This CDR3 contains 14 residues.

The chain joins TRBV28 to TRBJ1-1, with a tentative D call TRBD1 (6 bases). Per germline, CDR1 MDHEN and CDR2 SYDVKM. This CDR3 has 15 amino acids. Trimming stripped 5 bases from V and 1 base from J, with 14 bases between. The CDR3 DNA is TGTGCCAGCAGTGCGCCCGGGACACAGAACACTGAAGCTTTCTTT. Amino acid sequence: CASSAPGTQNTEAFF.

The chain is built from TRBV5-1 and TRBJ1-2, with a tentative D call TRBD1 (5 bases). This CDR3 has 14 residues. V shed 0 bases and J shed 5 bases, with 11 bases lying between them. Germline CDR1 SGHRS, CDR2 YFSETQ. CDR3 residues: CASSLARQGYGYTF. The CDR3 DNA reads TGCGCCAGCAGCTTGGCAAGGCAGGGATATGGCTACACCTTC.

The gene calls are TRBV15 and TRBJ2-1; possibly TRBD1 for D (6 bases). The CDR3 totals 16 residues. Germline V CDR1 and CDR2: LNHNV, YYDKDF (reference sequence). The germline V and J ends were trimmed by 5 bases and 6 bases, with 20 bases remaining between them. This chain's CDR3 is CATSQQGSGVGNEQFF. CDR3 bases: TGTGCCACCAGCCAGCAGGGGTCAGGGGTCGGCAATGAGCAGTTCTTC.

The chain is built from TRBV5-4 and TRBJ2-1, with 7 bases that match TRBD2. Germline CDR1 SGHNT, CDR2 YYREEE (reference sequence). The CDR3 is made up of 18 amino acids. V dropped 4 bases and J dropped 4; count of bases not matched to a gene: 17. CDR3 residues: CASSPAPRGGRLYNEQFF. The DNA of the CDR3 is TGTGCCAGCAGCCCCGCCCCGAGAGGCGGGAGATTATACAATGAGCAGTTCTTC.

Only a few counts were recorded for this clone. The chain recombines TRBV19 with TRBJ2-2, with 9 bases fitting TRBD2. The CDR3 totals 15 residues. Germline trimming cut 5 bases from V and 6 bases from J; bases unmatched to any gene: 7. CDR1 LNHDA and CDR2 SQIVND come from the germline V gene (reference sequence). CDR3 coding DNA: TGTGCCAGTAGTCCACTGGCGGGAGGGCCCGGGGAGCTGTTTTTT. Translation gives CASSPLAGGPGELFF.

This chain links TRBV5-1 with TRBJ1-1, with 9 bases matching TRBD1. Per germline, CDR1 SGHRS and CDR2 YFSETQ. The CDR3 is made up of 15 amino acids. Losses at the gene ends were 2 bases for V and 4 bases for J; bases not matched to a gene: 6. The CDR3 nucleotides read TGCGCCAGCAGCTTTGAGGACAGGGGTCTCACTGAAGCTTTCTTT. It codes for CASSFEDRGLTEAFF.